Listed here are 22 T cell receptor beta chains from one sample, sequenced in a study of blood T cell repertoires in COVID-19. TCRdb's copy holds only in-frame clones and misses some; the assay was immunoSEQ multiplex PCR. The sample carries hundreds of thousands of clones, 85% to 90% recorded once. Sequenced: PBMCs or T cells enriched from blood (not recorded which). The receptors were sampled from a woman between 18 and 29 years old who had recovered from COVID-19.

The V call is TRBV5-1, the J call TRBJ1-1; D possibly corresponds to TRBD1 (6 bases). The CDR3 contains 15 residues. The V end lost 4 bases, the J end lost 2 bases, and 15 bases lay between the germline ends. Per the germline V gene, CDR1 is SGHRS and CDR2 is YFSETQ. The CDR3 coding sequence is TGCGCCAGCAGCACGCAGGGGAACTCCAACACTGAAGCTTTCTTT. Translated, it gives CASSTQGNSNTEAFF.

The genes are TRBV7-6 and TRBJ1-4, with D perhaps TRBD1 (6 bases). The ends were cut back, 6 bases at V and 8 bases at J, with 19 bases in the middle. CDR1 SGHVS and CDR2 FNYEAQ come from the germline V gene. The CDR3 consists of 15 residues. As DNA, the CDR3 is TGTGCCAGCAGTCCTTATCCAGGGGAGGGGGAAAAACTGTTTTTT. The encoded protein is CASSPYPGEGEKLFF.

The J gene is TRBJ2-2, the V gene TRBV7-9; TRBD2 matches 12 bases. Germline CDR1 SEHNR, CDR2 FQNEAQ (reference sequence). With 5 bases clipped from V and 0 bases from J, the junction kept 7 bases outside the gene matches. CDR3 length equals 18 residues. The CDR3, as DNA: TGTGCCAGCAGCCAAACGACTAGCGGGGGATCGAACACCGGGGAGCTGTTTTTT. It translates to CASSQTTSGGSNTGELFF.

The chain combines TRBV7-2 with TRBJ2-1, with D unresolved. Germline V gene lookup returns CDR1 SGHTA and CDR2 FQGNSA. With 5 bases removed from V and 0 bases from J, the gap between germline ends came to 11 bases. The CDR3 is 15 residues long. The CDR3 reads CASSLTRNSYNEQFF. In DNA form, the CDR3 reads TGTGCCAGCAGCCTTACACGTAACTCCTACAATGAGCAGTTCTTC.

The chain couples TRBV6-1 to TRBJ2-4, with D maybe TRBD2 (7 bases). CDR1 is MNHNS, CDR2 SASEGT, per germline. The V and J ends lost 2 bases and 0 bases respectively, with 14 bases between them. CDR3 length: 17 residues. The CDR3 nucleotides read TGTGCCAGCAGTGAAATGGGGGGGGCGCTAGCCAAAAACATTCAGTACTTC. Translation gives CASSEMGGALAKNIQYF.

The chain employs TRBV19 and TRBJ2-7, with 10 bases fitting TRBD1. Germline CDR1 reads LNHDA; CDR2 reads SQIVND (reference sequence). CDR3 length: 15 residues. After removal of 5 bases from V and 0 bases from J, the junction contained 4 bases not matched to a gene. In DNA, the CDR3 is TGTGCCAGTAGTGCTGGACAGGGGGGCTCCTACGAGCAGTACTTC. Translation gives CASSAGQGGSYEQYF.

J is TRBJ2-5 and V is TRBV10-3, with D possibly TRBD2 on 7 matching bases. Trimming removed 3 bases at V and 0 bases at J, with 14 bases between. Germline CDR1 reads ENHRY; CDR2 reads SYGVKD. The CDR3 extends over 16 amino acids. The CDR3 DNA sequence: TGTGCCATCAGTGATGAGGGGGAGGGGGACCAAGAGACCCAGTACTTC. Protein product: CAISDEGEGDQETQYF.

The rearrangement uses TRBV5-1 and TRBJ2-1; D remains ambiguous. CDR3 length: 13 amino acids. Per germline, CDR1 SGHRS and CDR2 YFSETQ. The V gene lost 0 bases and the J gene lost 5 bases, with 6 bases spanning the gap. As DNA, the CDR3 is TGCGCCAGCAGCTTGGCCAGTAACAATGAGCAGTTCTTC. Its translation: CASSLASNNEQFF.

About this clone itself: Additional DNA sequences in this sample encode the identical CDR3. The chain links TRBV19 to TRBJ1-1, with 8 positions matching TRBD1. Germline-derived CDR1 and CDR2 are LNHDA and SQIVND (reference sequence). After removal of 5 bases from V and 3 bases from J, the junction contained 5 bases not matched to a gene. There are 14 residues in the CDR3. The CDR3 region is CASSRTGGYTEAFF. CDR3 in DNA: TGTGCCAGTAGTCGAACAGGGGGTTACACTGAAGCTTTCTTT.

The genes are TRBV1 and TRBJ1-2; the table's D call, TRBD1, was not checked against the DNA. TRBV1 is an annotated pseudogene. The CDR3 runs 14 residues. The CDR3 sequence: CTSSQDDINYGYTF. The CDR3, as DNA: TGCACCAGCAGCCAAGATGACATAAACTATGGCTACACCTTC.

The CDR3 region has the DNA TGTGCCAGCAGACAGAGGGAAAATGGCTACACCTTC. Protein sequence: CASRQRENGYTF. This chain connects TRBV11-2 to TRBJ1-2; unclear D gene. The CDR3 length is 12 residues. Germline V lookup: CDR1 SGHAT, CDR2 FQNNGV. V was cut by 6 bases and J by 6 bases, with 11 bases left in between.

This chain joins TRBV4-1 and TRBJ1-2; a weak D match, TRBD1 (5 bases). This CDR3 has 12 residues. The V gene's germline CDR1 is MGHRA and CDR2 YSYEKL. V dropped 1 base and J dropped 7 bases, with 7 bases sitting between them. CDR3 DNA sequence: TGCGCCAGCAGCCAAGCAGGGTTTGGCTACACCTTC. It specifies CASSQAGFGYTF.

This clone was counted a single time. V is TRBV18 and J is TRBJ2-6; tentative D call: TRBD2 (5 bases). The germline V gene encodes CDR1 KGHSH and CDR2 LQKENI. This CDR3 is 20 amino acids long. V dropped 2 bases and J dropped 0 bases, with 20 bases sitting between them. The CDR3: CASSPTTGLGPGSGANVLTF. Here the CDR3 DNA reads TGTGCCAGCTCACCAACCACGGGGTTGGGTCCAGGCTCTGGGGCCAACGTCCTGACTTTC.

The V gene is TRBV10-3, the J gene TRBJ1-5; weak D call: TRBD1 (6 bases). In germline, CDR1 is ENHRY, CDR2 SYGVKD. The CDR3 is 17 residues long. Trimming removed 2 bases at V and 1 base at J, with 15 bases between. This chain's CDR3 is CAISESQGISSNQPQHF. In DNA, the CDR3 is TGTGCCATCAGTGAGAGTCAGGGGATATCGAGCAATCAGCCCCAGCATTTT.

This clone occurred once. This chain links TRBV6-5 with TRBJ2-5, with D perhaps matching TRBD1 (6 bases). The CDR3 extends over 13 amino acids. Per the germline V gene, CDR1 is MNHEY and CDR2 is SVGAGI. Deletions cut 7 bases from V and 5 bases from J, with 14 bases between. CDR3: CASKPTGLETQYF. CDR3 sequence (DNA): TGTGCCAGCAAACCCACAGGGTTGGAGACCCAGTACTTC.

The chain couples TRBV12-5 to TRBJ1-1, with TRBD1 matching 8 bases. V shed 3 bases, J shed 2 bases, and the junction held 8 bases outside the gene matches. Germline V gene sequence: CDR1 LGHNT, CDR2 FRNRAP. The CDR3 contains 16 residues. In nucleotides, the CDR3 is TGTGCTAGTGGTTTTTTTATAGGGACAGGCAACACTGAAGCTTTCTTT. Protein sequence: CASGFFIGTGNTEAFF.

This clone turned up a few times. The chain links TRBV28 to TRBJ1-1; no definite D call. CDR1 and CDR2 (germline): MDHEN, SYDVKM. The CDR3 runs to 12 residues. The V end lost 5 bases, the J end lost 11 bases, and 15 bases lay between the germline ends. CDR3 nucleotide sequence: TGTGCCAGCAGTACTATGTCCCCTAAGGCTTTCTTT. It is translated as CASSTMSPKAFF. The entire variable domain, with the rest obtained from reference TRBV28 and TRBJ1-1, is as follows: DVKVTQSSRYLVKRTGEKVFLECVQDMDHENMFWYRQDPGLGLRLIYFSYDVKMKEKGDIPEGYSVSREKKERFSLILESASTNQTSMYLCASSTMSPKAFFGQGTRLTVV.

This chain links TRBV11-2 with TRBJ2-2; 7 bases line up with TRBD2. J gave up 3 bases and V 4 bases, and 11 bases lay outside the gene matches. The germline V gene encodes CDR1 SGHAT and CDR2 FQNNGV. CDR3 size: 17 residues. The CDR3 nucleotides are TGTGCCAGCAGCTCCTCGGACGGGGGGACCTACACCGGGGAGCTGTTTTTT. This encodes CASSSSDGGTYTGELFF.

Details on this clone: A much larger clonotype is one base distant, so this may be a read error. CDR3 nucleotides: TGTGTCAGCATTGACGACAGGGGTACGCGAAACACCATATATTTT. It codes for CVSIDDRGTRNTIYF. The chain carries TRBV25-1 and TRBJ1-3; 8 bases are a match to TRBD1. The CDR3 spans 15 residues. CDR1 MGHDK and CDR2 SYGVNS come from the germline V gene.

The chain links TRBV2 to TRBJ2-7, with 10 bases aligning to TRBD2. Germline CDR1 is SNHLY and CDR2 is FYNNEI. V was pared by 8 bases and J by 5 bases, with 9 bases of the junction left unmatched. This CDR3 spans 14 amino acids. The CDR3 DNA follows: TGTGCCAGCTCCCTCTGGCTAGCGGGGGACGAGCAGTACTTC. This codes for CASSLWLAGDEQYF.

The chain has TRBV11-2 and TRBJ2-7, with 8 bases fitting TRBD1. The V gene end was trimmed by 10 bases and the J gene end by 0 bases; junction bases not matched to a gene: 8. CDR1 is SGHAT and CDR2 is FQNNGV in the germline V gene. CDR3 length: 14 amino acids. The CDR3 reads CATSWDRSSYEQYF. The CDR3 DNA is TGTGCCACCTCGTGGGACAGGAGCTCCTACGAGCAGTACTTC.

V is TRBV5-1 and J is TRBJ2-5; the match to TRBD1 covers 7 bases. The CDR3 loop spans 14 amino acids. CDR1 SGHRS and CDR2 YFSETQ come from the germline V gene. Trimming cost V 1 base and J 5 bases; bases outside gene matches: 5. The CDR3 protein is CASSLLTGSETQYF. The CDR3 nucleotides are TGCGCCAGCAGCTTGCTGACAGGGTCCGAGACCCAGTACTTC.